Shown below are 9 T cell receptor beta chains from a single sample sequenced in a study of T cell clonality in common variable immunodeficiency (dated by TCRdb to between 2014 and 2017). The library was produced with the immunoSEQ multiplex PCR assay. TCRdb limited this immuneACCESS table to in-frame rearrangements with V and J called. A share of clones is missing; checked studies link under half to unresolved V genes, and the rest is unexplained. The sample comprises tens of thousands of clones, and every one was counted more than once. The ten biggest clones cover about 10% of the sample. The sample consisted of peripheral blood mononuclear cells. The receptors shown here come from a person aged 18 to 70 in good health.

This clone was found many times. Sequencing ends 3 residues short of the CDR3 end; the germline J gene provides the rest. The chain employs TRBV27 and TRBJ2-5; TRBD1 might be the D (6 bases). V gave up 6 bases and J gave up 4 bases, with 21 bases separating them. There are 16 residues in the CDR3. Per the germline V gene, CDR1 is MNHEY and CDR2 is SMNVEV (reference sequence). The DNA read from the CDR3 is TGTGCCAGCAGGAAAAACAGGGAAGCATCGGGAGAGACC. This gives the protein CASRKNREASGET. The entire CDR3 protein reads CASRKNREASGETQYF.

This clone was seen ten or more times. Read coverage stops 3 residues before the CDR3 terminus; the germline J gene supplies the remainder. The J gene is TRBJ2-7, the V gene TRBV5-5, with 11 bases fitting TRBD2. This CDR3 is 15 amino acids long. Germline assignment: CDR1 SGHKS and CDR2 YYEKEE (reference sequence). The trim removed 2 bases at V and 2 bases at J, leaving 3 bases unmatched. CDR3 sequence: CASSFGSGRAYEQYF. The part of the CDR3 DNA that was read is TGTGCCAGCAGCTTTGGTAGCGGGAGGGCCTACGAG. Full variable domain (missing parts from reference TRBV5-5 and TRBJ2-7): DAGVTQSPTHLIKTRGQQVTLRCSPISGHKSVSWYQQVLGQGPQFIFQYYEKEERGRGNFPDRFSARQFPNYSSELNVNALLLGDSALYLCASSFGSGRAYEQYFGPGTRLTVT.

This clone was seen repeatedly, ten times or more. Incomplete CDR3 DNA: TGTGCCAGTAGCCTTGACAGGGCAACCGGGGAG. Its protein product is CASSLDRATGE. The whole CDR3 sequence reads CASSLDRATGELFF. The J gene is TRBJ2-2, the V gene TRBV19, with TRBD1 matching over 7 bases. Read data end 3 residues before the CDR3 end; the end is taken from the germline J gene. The germline V gene encodes CDR1 LNHDA and CDR2 SQIVND (reference sequence). J was trimmed by 5 bases and V by 6 bases; bases with no gene match: 6. The CDR3 spans 14 residues.

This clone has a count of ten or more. The CDR3 spells CASHRGLENTEAFF. Incomplete CDR3 DNA: TGTGCCAGCCACAGGGGGCTGGAGAACACTGAA. This chain uses TRBV19 with TRBJ1-1; 9 nucleotides align to TRBD1. The read falls 3 residues short of the CDR3 end, and the missing part is taken from the germline J gene. This CDR3 spans 14 amino acids. Trimming removed 9 bases from V and 1 base from J; junction bases left unmatched: 6. Germline CDR1 and CDR2: LNHDA and SQIVND (reference sequence).

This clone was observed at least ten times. CDR3 amino acids: CASSAGVLSGANVLTF. The sequenced CDR3 bases are TGTGCCAGCAGTGCAGGGGTCCTGTCTGGGGCCAACGTC. J is TRBJ2-6 and V is TRBV6-4; tentative D call: TRBD1 (6 bases). The read is 3 residues too short to cover the CDR3 end, so that end is filled in from the germline J gene. The CDR3 runs 16 residues. In germline, CDR1 is MRHNA, CDR2 SNTAGT. V was cut by 4 bases and J by 1 base, with 11 bases left in between.

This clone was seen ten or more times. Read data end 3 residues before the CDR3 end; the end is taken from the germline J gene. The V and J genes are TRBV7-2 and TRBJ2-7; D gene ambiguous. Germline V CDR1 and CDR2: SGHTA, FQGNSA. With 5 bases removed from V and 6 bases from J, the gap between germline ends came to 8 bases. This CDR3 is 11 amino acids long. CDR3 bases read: TGTGCCAGCAGCGTCTCCCGCGAG. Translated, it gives CASSVSRE. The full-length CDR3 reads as CASSVSREQYF.

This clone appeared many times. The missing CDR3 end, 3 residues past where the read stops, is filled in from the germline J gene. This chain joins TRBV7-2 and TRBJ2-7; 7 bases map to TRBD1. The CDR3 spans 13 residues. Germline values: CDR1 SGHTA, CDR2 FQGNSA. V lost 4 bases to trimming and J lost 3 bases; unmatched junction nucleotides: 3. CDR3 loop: CASSSGTDYEQYF. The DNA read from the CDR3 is TGTGCCAGCAGCTCCGGGACAGACTACGAG. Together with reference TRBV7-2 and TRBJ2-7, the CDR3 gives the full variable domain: GAGVSQSPSNKVTEKGKDVELRCDPISGHTALYWYRQSLGQGLEFLIYFQGNSAPDKSGLPSDRFSAERTGGSVSTLTIQRTQQEDSAVYLCASSSGTDYEQYFGPGTRLTVT.

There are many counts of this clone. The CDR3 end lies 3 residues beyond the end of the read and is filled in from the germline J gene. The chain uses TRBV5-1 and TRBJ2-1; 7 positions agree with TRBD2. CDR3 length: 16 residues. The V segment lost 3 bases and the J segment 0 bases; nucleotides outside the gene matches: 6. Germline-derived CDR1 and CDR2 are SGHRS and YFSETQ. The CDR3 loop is CASSSQGLGSYNEQFF. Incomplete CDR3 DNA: TGCGCCAGCAGCTCCCAAGGACTAGGCTCCTACAATGAG.

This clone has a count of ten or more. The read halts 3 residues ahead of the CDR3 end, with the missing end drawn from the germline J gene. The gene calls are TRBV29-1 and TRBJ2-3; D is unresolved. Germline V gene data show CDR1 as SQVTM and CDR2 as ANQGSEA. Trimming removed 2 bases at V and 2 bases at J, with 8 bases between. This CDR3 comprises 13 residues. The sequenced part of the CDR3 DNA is TGCAGCGTTGAAAGACAACTCACAGATACG. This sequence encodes CSVERQLTDT. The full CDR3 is CSVERQLTDTQYF.